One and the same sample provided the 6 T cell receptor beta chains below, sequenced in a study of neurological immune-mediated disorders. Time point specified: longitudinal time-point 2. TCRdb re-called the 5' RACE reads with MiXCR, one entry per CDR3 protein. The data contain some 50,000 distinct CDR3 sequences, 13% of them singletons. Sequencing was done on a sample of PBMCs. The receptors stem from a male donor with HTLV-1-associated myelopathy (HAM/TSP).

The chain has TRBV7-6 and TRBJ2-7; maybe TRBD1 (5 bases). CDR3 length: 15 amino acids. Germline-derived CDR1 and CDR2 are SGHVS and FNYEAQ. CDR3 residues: CANSPLPQDIYEQYF. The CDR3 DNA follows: TGTGCTAACAGCCCTCTACCTCAGGACATCTACGAGCAGTACTTC.

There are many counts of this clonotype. CDR3 nucleotide sequence: TGTGCCACCAGCACGGACACCGGGGAGCTGTTTTTT. It codes for CATSTDTGELFF. The V gene is TRBV15, the J gene TRBJ2-2; unclear D gene. Trimming stripped 4 bases from V and 3 bases from J, with 3 bases between. This CDR3 comprises 12 residues. From germline, CDR1 is LNHNV and CDR2 YYDKDF (reference sequence).

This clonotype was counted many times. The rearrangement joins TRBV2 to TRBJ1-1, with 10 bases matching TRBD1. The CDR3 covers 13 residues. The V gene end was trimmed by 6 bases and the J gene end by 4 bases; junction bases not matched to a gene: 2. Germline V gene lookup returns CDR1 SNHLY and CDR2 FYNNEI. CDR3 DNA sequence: TGTGCCAGCAGGGGGGACAGGGGCACTGAAGCTTTCTTT. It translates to CASRGDRGTEAFF.

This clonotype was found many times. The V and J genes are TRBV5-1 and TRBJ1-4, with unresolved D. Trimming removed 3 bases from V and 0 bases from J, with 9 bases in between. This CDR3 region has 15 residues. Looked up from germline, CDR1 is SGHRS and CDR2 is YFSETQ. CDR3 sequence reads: CASSSQLATNEKLFF. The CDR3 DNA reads TGCGCCAGCAGCTCGCAACTTGCAACTAATGAAAAACTGTTTTTT.

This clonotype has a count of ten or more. This CDR3 is CASSLSGTAILSTDTQYF. CDR3 DNA: TGCGCCAGCAGCTTGTCTGGGACAGCGATACTTAGCACAGATACGCAGTATTTT. V usage is TRBV5-1 and J usage is TRBJ2-3, with TRBD1 identical over 7 bases. The V gene end was trimmed by 1 base and the J gene end by 0 bases; junction bases not matched to a gene: 11. CDR1 is SGHRS, CDR2 YFSETQ, per germline. This CDR3 region has 18 residues.

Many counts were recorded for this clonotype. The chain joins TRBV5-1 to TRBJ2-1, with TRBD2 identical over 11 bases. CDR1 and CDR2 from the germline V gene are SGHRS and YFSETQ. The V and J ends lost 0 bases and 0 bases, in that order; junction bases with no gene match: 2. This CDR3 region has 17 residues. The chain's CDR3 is CASSLGLAGSSYNEQFF. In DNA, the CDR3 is TGCGCCAGCAGCTTGGGACTAGCGGGGAGCTCCTACAATGAGCAGTTCTTC.